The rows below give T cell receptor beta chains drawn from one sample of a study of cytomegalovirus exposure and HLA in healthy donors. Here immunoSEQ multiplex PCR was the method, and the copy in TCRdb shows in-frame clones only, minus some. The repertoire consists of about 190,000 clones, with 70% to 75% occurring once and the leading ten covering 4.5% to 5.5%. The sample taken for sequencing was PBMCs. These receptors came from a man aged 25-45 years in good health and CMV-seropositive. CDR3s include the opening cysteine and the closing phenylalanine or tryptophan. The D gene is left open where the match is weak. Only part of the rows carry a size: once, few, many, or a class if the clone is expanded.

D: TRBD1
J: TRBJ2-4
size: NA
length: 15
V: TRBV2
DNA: TGTGCCAGCAGTGAAGTTGGGACAGGGAGGGACATTCAGTACTTC
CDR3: CASSEVGTGRDIQYF

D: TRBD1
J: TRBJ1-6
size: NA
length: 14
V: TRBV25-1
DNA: TGTGCCAGCAGCGGGACAGGGCTAAATTCACCCCTCCACTTT
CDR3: CASSGTGLNSPLHF

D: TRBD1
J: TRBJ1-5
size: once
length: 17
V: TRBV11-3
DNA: TGTGCCAGCAGCTTTCACAGGGGGCGGAGGGACAATCAGCCCCAGCATTTT
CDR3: CASSFHRGRRDNQPQHF

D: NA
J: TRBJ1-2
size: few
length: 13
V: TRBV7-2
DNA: TGTGCCAGCAGCCCAGACAGGAACTATGGCTACACCTTC
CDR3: CASSPDRNYGYTF

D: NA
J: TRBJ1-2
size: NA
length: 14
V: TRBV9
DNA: TGTGCCAGCAGCCCTGTTCCTGCTAACTATGACTACACCTTC
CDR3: CASSPVPANYDYTF

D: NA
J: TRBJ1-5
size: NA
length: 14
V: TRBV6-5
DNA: TGTGCCAGCGGGAGGGGGTATAGCAATCAGCCCCAGCATTTT
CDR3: CASGRGYSNQPQHF

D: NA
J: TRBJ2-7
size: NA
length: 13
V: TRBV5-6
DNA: TGTGCCAGCAGCAAACCCGGGGGCTACGAGCAGTACTTC
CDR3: CASSKPGGYEQYF

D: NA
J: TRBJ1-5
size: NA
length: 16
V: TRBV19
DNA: TGTGCCAGTAGTTCTCTTCTTGGGGGGAGCAATCAGCCCCAGCATTTT
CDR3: CASSSLLGGSNQPQHF

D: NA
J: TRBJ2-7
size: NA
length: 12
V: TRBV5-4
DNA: TGTGCCAGCAGCCAGAGGAAGGACGAGCAGTACTTC
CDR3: CASSQRKDEQYF

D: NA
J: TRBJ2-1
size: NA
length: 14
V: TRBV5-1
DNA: TGCGCCAGCAGCTTGACAGGTTACCGGAATGAGCAGTTCTTC
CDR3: CASSLTGYRNEQFF

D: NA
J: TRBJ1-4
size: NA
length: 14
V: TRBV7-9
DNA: TGTGCCAGCAGCTCTGACCGGGAGGGTGAAAAACTGTTTTTT
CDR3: CASSSDREGEKLFF

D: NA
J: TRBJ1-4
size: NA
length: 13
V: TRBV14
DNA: TGTGCCAGCAGCCCTCTGCCGGGGGGAAAACTGTTTTTT
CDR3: CASSPLPGGKLFF

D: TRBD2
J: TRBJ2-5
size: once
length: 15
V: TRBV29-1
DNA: TGCAGCGTGCCCGGGACTAGCGGGATTACGGAGACCCAGTACTTC
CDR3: CSVPGTSGITETQYF

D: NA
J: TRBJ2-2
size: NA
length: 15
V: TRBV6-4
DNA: TGTGCCAGCAAGAGGGAGACCTCGAACACCGGGGAGCTGTTTTTT
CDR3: CASKRETSNTGELFF

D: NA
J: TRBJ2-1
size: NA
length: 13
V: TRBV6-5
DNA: TGTGCCAGCAGCCGGGGGGCTCAGGGTGAGCAGTTCTTC
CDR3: CASSRGAQGEQFF

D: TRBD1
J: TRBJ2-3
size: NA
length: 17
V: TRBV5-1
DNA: TGCGCCAGCAGCCGTACAGGGGGCTCCGCGGGGTCATATACGCAGTATTTT
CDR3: CASSRTGGSAGSYTQYF

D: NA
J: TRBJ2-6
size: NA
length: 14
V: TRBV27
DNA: TGTGCCAGCAGTTTCAGGTATGGGGCCAACGTCCTGACTTTC
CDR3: CASSFRYGANVLTF

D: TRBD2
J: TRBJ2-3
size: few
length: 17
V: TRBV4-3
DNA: TGCGCCAGCAGCAACTCCCCCGCGGGGGACCTCACAGATACGCAGTATTTT
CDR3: CASSNSPAGDLTDTQYF

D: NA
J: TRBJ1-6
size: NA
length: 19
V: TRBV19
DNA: TGTGCCAGTAGTACCGAAGACAGGATCTCGGGCTCCTATAATTCACCCCTCCACTTT
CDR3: CASSTEDRISGSYNSPLHF

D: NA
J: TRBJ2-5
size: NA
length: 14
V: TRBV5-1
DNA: TGCGCCAGCAGCTTGGTCGGGGAGCGAGAGACCCAGTACTTC
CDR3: CASSLVGERETQYF

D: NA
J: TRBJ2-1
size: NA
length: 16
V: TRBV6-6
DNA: TGTGCCAGCAGTTTCCCCGAGGGGGGGTACAACAATGAGCAGTTCTTC
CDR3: CASSFPEGGYNNEQFF

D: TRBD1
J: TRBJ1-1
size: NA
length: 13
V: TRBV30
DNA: TGTGCCTGGGGCAGGGGGACGAACACTGAAGCTTTCTTT
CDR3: CAWGRGTNTEAFF

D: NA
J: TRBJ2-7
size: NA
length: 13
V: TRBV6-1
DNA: TGTGCCACCACAGGGATAAGTGGGAACGAGCAGTACTTC
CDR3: CATTGISGNEQYF

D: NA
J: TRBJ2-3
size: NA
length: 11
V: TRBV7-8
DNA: TGTGCCAGCAGCGTATCCGTCGTGCAGTATTTT
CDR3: CASSVSVVQYF

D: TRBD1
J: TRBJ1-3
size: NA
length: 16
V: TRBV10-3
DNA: TGTGCCATCAGGCCCTCTACAGGGGTGGGTGGAAACACCATATATTTT
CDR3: CAIRPSTGVGGNTIYF

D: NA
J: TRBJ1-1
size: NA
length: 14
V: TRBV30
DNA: TGTGCCTGGAGTGTTCGGACAGTTAACACTGAAGCTTTCTTT
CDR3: CAWSVRTVNTEAFF

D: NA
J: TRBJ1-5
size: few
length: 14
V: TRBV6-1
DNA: TGTGCCAGCAGGAAACCCTCCGGTAATCAGCCCCAGCATTTT
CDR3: CASRKPSGNQPQHF

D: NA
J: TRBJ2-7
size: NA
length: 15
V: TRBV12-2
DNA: TGTGCAAGTCGCTTTAGCCTAGCGCGTTCCTACGAGCAGTACTTC
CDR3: CASRFSLARSYEQYF

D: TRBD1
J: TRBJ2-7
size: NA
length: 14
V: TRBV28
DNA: TGTGCCACCCGACGGACAGGGGGCACCTACGAGCAGTACTTC
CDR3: CATRRTGGTYEQYF

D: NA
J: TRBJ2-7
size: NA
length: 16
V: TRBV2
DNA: TGTGCCAGCAGTGACCCATTAGCGGACGGAACCTACGAGCAGTACTTC
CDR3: CASSDPLADGTYEQYF

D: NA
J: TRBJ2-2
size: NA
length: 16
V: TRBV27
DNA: TGTGCCAGCAGTTTCGGGAATGTCCTAAACACCGGGGAGCTGTTTTTT
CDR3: CASSFGNVLNTGELFF

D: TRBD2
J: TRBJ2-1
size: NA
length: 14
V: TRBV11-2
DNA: TGTGCCAGCAGCATCTCGACTAGCGGGGGGCTACAGTTCTTC
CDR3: CASSISTSGGLQFF

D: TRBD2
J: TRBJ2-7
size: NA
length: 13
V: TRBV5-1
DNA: TGCGCCAGCACCGGGACTAGCGGCTACGAGCAGTACTTC
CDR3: CASTGTSGYEQYF

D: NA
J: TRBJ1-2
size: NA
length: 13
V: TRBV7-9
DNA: TGTTCCAGCAGCTTAGGTGGCAGCTATGGCTACACCTTC
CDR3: CSSSLGGSYGYTF

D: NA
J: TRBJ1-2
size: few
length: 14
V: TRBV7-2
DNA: TGTGCCAGCAGAGAGTCGGACAGTCACTATGGCTACACCTTC
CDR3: CASRESDSHYGYTF

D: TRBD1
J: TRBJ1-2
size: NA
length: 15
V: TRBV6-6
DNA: TGTGCCAGCAGTTACACTGGACAGGGGAACTATGGCTACACCTTC
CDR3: CASSYTGQGNYGYTF

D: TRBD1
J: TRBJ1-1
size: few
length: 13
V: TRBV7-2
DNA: TGTGCCAGCAGCTTCGGCAGGGGGACTGAAGCTTTCTTT
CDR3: CASSFGRGTEAFF